This TCR beta chain derives from a study of CXCR3 chemokines and chemotherapy response in bladder cancer. TCRdb reanalysed the PCR reads using MiXCR and keeps one entry per CDR3 protein. The sample includes over a thousand distinct CDR3 sequences, roughly 19% of them seen just once. Germline CDR1 MNHEY, CDR2 SVGAGI. The V segment lost 8 bases and the J segment 3 bases; nucleotides outside the gene matches: 5. This CDR3 spans 13 amino acids. The genes are TRBV6-5 and TRBJ1-2; TRBD1 aligns across 8 bases. This clonotype was sampled from a human donor with bladder cancer that did not respond to neoadjuvant chemotherapy. Sampling was done from a patient whose treatment included neoadjuvant chemotherapy. DNA for the CDR3: TGTGCCAGCGGACTGACAGGGGACTATGGCTACACCTTC. Amino acids: CASGLTGDYGYTF.